The clone carrying this T cell receptor beta chain has at least ten counts. This record comes from a study of T cells in Graves' hyperthyroidism and ophthalmopathy. Amplified regions were TCR beta CDR3 sequences from RNA transcripts. First-round RT-PCR targeting the TCR CDR3 was performed with the HTBI primer set. Each CDR3 protein is one row after TCRdb ran MiXCR on the multiplex PCR reads. The top ten clones hold 34% of a sample with more than 300,000 distinct CDR3 sequences, about a sixth of them seen once. Material for sequencing was blood. This TCR was sampled from a woman in her 30s with Graves' hyperthyroidism that later progressed to Graves' ophthalmopathy.

CDR3 DNA: TGTGCCAGCAGCCAAGAGCGGCAGCTAAATGAAAAACTGTTTTTT. Translated, it gives CASSQERQLNEKLFF. This chain links TRBV3-1 with TRBJ1-4; D uncertain. Trimming took off 0 bases at V and 5 bases at J, with 10 bases between the two ends. The CDR3 has 15 residues. Looked up from germline, CDR1 is LGHDT and CDR2 is YNNKEL (reference sequence).